This TCR beta chain was sequenced for a study of regulatory T cells in long-lasting Graves disease. General study findings and limits: Among persistent patients, a larger number of public clonotypes were shared (around 2,700) than among newly diagnosed patients (966).

The CDR3 is made up of 12 amino acids. Trimming left V 8 bases short and J 1 base short, with 8 bases between. This clonotype was seen many times. Its antigen is as yet unknown. Building the TCR beta libraries relied on iRepertoire HTBI primers, and CDR3 regions underwent Arm-PCR. TCRdb analysed the multiplex PCR reads with MiXCR anew, one entry per CDR3 protein. The sample includes 200,000 to 250,000 distinct CDR3 sequences, roughly 19% of them seen just once. Documented time point: newly diagnosed GD, antithyroid drugs for less than 3 months. After RNA was extracted from PBMCs, the TCR library was made from it. The sample was also reused in another study, on T cells in Graves' hyperthyroidism and ophthalmopathy. That paper states: Exclusion of patients followed from uncontrolled infection, other autoimmune disease, pregnancy or lactation. Based on clinical symptoms, serum thyroxine and TRAb, thyroid ultrasound and orbital computed tomography, diagnoses were reached.

The source of this sequence is a woman in her 30s with Graves disease. The rearrangement links TRBV12-3 or TRBV12-4 to TRBJ1-1, with D unclear. This specimen was peripheral blood mononuclear cells (PBMCs), taken at new diagnosis, from a patient treated with antithyroid drugs. The CDR3 loop reads CASVLGNTEAFF. DNA for the CDR3: TGTGCCAGCGTGCTCGGGAACACTGAAGCTTTCTTT.